Listed below are T cell receptor beta chains from one sample, sequenced in a study of cytomegalovirus exposure and HLA in healthy donors. The assay was immunoSEQ multiplex PCR, and TCRdb's table has in-frame clones only and misses some. This table has around 120,000 clones, 55% to 75% appearing once. The specimen sequenced was PBMCs. These receptors all stem from a middle-aged woman in good health and CMV-seropositive. Each CDR3 is given with its conserved first and last residue. The D gene is left open where the match is weak. Only part of the rows carry a size: once, few, many, or a class if the clone is expanded.

V	J	D	size	CDR3	DNA
TRBV6-5	TRBJ2-3	TRBD2	.	CASSYYTAGGTDTQYF	TGTGCCAGCAGTTACTACACAGCGGGGGGCACAGATACGCAGTATTTT
TRBV10-3	TRBJ2-3	.	.	CAISEAHHPDTQYF	TGTGCCATCAGTGAAGCGCACCACCCGGATACGCAGTATTTT
TRBV5-1	TRBJ2-7	TRBD1	.	CASSLGLGQVTGEQYF	TGCGCCAGCAGCTTGGGGTTGGGACAGGTCACGGGAGAGCAGTACTTC
TRBV7-2	TRBJ2-3	TRBD2	few	CASSLMFRAGGMETQYF	TGTGCCAGCAGCTTAATGTTTCGAGCGGGGGGGATGGAAACGCAGTATTTT
TRBV6-5	TRBJ2-7	TRBD1	.	CASSTRDRGLDEQYF	TGTGCCAGCAGTACCCGGGACAGGGGGTTGGACGAGCAGTACTTC
TRBV6-6	TRBJ2-2	TRBD1	.	CASSSQGHTGELFF	TGTGCCAGCAGCTCACAGGGGCACACCGGGGAGCTGTTTTTT
TRBV12-5	TRBJ2-5	.	.	CASGPGTVEPYQETQYF	TGTGCTAGTGGTCCGGGTACGGTGGAACCGTACCAAGAGACCCAGTACTTC
TRBV2	TRBJ1-5	TRBD1	.	CASSGTGTQPQHF	TGTGCCAGCAGTGGGACAGGTACACAGCCCCAGCATTTT
TRBV19	TRBJ2-7	TRBD1	.	CASSRTGRLYEQYF	TGTGCCAGTAGCAGGACAGGTCGTCTCTACGAGCAGTACTTC
TRBV4-2	TRBJ2-7	TRBD1	.	CASSKIPGQGISEQYF	TGTGCCAGCAGCAAAATACCGGGACAGGGGATCTCCGAGCAGTACTTC
TRBV9	TRBJ1-1	.	.	CASSVAGQMNTEAFF	TGTGCCAGCAGCGTAGCTGGGCAGATGAACACTGAAGCTTTCTTT
TRBV2	TRBJ1-2	TRBD1	.	CASSEDGQDGYGYTF	TGTGCCAGCAGTGAGGACGGACAGGACGGCTATGGCTACACCTTC
TRBV7-2	TRBJ1-1	.	.	CASSLARGFTEAFF	TGTGCCAGCAGCTTAGCTCGGGGTTTTACTGAAGCTTTCTTT
TRBV25-1	TRBJ2-5	.	.	CASSPPFRETQYF	TGTGCCAGCAGCCCCCCATTTCGGGAGACCCAGTACTTC
TRBV9	TRBJ2-7	TRBD1	.	CASSVAQGAHEQYF	TGTGCCAGCAGCGTAGCTCAGGGGGCGCACGAGCAGTACTTC
TRBV6-5	TRBJ2-5	TRBD2	.	CASSYSSGGVRETQYF	TGTGCCAGCAGTTATTCTAGCGGGGGGGTCCGAGAGACCCAGTACTTC
TRBV5-1	TRBJ2-1	TRBD2	.	CASSPRGGPSGGSYNEQFF	TGCGCCAGCAGCCCACGGGGGGGGCCTAGCGGGGGCTCCTACAATGAGCAGTTCTTC
TRBV10-3	TRBJ2-7	TRBD1	.	CAIGDRGFYEQYF	TGTGCCATCGGGGACAGGGGGTTCTACGAGCAGTACTTC
TRBV5-1	TRBJ2-1	TRBD1	.	CASSLTPLDRGYNEQFF	TGCGCCAGCAGCTTGACTCCTTTGGACAGGGGCTACAATGAGCAGTTCTTC
TRBV6-6	TRBJ2-7	.	.	CASSPQFYEQYF	TGTGCCAGCAGCCCCCAGTTCTACGAGCAGTACTTC
TRBV2	TRBJ2-3	.	.	CASKRDEAADTQYF	TGTGCCAGCAAACGTGATGAGGCCGCGGATACGCAGTATTTT
TRBV6-5	TRBJ2-7	TRBD1	.	CASRYRGEQYF	TGTGCCAGCAGGTACAGGGGCGAGCAGTACTTC
TRBV27	TRBJ1-1	.	few	CASSLSGTKNTEAFF	TGTGCCAGCAGTTTATCTGGGACAAAGAACACTGAAGCTTTCTTT
TRBV7-8	TRBJ1-1	.	.	CASSSASAGIISEAFF	TGTGCCAGCAGCTCGGCCTCGGCAGGGATAATTTCTGAAGCTTTCTTT
TRBV4-3	TRBJ1-1	.	few	CASSQDQLRTEAFF	TGCGCCAGCAGCCAAGATCAGCTGAGGACTGAAGCTTTCTTT
TRBV7-8	TRBJ2-7	.	.	CASTPGTYEQYF	TGTGCCAGCACCCCGGGGACCTACGAGCAGTACTTC
TRBV5-1	TRBJ1-1	.	.	CASSSPPSLGTNTEAFF	TGCGCCAGCAGCTCGCCTCCTTCACTCGGGACAAACACTGAAGCTTTCTTT
TRBV9	TRBJ1-1	TRBD1	.	CASSPRQGDGTEAFF	TGTGCCAGCAGCCCGCGACAGGGGGATGGCACTGAAGCTTTCTTT
TRBV7-3	TRBJ2-1	TRBD2	.	CASSLTSGGYEQFF	TGTGCCAGCAGCTTAACTAGCGGGGGCTATGAGCAGTTCTTC
TRBV5-4	TRBJ2-1	.	.	CASNIAGSYNEQFF	TGTGCCAGCAATATAGCTGGCTCCTACAATGAGCAGTTCTTC
TRBV5-4	TRBJ2-2	.	.	CASSLGQRTGELFF	TGTGCCAGCAGCTTAGGACAGCGCACCGGGGAGCTGTTTTTT
TRBV4-1	TRBJ1-1	.	.	CASSQLDGGTEAFF	TGCGCCAGCAGCCAGTTAGACGGAGGCACTGAAGCTTTCTTT
TRBV2	TRBJ1-1	.	few	CASSEERARNTEAFF	TGTGCCAGCAGTGAAGAGAGGGCCAGGAACACTGAAGCTTTCTTT
TRBV5-1	TRBJ1-2	.	.	CASSPGPGTGGYTF	TGCGCCAGCAGCCCCGGACCCGGAACGGGGGGCTACACCTTC
TRBV7-6	TRBJ1-4	.	few	CASSLVPGSTNEKLFF	TGTGCCAGCAGCTTGGTGCCAGGGTCAACTAATGAAAAACTGTTTTTT
TRBV5-1	TRBJ2-7	TRBD2	.	CASSSGLGDDEQYF	TGCGCCAGCAGCTCGGGACTAGGGGACGACGAGCAGTACTTC
TRBV7-8	TRBJ1-2	.	once	CASSLRLERRQIDGYTF	TGTGCCAGCAGCCTGCGCTTAGAAAGGAGGCAGATCGATGGCTACACCTTC
TRBV5-4	TRBJ1-1	.	.	CASSPRGRPTGMHTEAFF	TGTGCCAGCAGCCCAAGAGGACGGCCAACGGGGATGCACACTGAAGCTTTCTTT
TRBV18	TRBJ1-2	TRBD1	once	CASSPDRALNYGYTF	TGTGCCAGCTCACCAGACAGGGCCTTAAACTATGGCTACACCTTC
TRBV4-1	TRBJ2-2	TRBD1	.	CASSQEGDRVVAGELFF	TGCGCCAGCAGCCAAGAGGGGGACAGGGTCGTCGCCGGGGAGCTGTTTTTT
TRBV7-8	TRBJ2-2	.	.	CASSLGRLTGELFF	TGTGCCAGCAGCTTAGGAAGACTTACCGGGGAGCTGTTTTTT
TRBV6-1	TRBJ2-7	.	.	CASSDRLGEQYF	TGTGCCAGCTCCGACAGGCTCGGAGAGCAGTACTTC
TRBV20-1	TRBJ1-1	.	.	CSANIREKAFF	TGCAGTGCCAACATCCGGGAGAAAGCTTTCTTT
TRBV25-1	TRBJ1-1	.	.	CASSDSHTNTEAFF	TGTGCTAGCAGTGACTCTCACACGAACACTGAAGCTTTCTTT
TRBV4-1	TRBJ2-7	.	few	CASSQVAHSYEQYF	TGCGCCAGCAGCCAAGTAGCCCATTCCTACGAGCAGTACTTC
TRBV2	TRBJ1-1	.	.	CASNIFAVDTEAFF	TGTGCCAGCAACATTTTCGCAGTGGACACTGAAGCTTTCTTT
TRBV4-3	TRBJ2-1	.	.	CASSQALEGYNEQFF	TGCGCCAGCAGCCAAGCTCTTGAGGGCTACAATGAGCAGTTCTTC
TRBV12-5	TRBJ2-2	.	.	CASGLARDTWGTGELFF	TGTGCTAGTGGTTTGGCCCGGGACACATGGGGGACCGGGGAGCTGTTTTTT
TRBV7-2	TRBJ2-3	TRBD2	.	CASSLGLAGAGDTQYF	TGTGCCAGCAGCTTAGGCCTAGCGGGGGCGGGAGATACGCAGTATTTT
TRBV13	TRBJ1-2	.	.	CASSSPKVYYGYTF	TGTGCCAGCAGCTCCCCTAAAGTATACTATGGCTACACCTTC
TRBV5-6	TRBJ1-1	.	few	CASTKLTGLTEAFF	TGTGCCAGCACCAAACTTACAGGGTTGACTGAAGCTTTCTTT
TRBV7-3	TRBJ1-2	.	.	CASSLNRGTGYGYTF	TGTGCCAGCAGCTTAAATCGGGGTACGGGCTATGGCTACACCTTC
TRBV2	TRBJ1-2	.	.	CASNSRFRDGYTF	TGTGCCAGCAACAGTCGGTTCAGGGATGGCTACACCTTC
TRBV7-3	TRBJ1-1	.	.	CASSFQGASEAFF	TGTGCCAGCAGCTTCCAAGGGGCCAGTGAAGCTTTCTTT
TRBV7-9	TRBJ1-4	.	.	CASSSPRGGGNEKLFF	TGTGCCAGCAGCTCCCCCCGCGGGGGGGGTAATGAAAAACTGTTTTTT